This T cell receptor (beta chain) was observed in a study of OX40 agonist ivuxolimab in advanced cancers. This clone was seen once. The antigen remains undetermined. This table comes from immunoSEQ multiplex PCR, and its TCRdb copy is limited to in-frame clones, with some not included. The sample holds roughly 79,000 clones, about 88% seen once. Trimming took off 5 bases at V and 4 bases at J, with 9 bases between the two ends. CDR1 SGHRS and CDR2 YFSETQ come from the germline V gene. The CDR3 sequence is 13 residues long. Notes on the study in general: The study did not work out the antigen specificity of the expanded peripheral T cells. Certain nonresponding patients likewise had low normalized T-cell clonal expansion. Both blood CD4+ and CD8+ T cells showed clonal growth by week 6 at 0.1 to 3.0 mg/kg.

This TCR was sampled from an adult with an advanced solid tumor such as melanoma, head and neck, liver or kidney cancer. The chain uses TRBV5-1 and TRBJ2-2; D is undetermined. The material sequenced was CD4+ or CD8+ T cells sorted from blood, taken in a trial of the OX40 agonist ivuxolimab. The DNA of the CDR3 is TGCGCCAGCAGTGTACTCTTCACCGGGGAGCTGTTTTTT. It is translated as CASSVLFTGELFF.